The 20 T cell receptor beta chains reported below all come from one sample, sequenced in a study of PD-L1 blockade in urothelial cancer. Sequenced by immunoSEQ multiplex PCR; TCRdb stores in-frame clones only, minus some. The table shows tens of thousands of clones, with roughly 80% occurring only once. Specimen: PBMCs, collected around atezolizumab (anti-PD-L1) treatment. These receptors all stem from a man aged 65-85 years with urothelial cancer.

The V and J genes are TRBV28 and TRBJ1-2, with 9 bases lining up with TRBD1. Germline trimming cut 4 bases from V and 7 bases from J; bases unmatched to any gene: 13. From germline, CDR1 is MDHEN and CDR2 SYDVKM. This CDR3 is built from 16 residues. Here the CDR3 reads CASSSGQGELLPGYTF. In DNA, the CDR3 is TGTGCCAGCAGTTCGGGACAGGGAGAACTCCTCCCTGGCTACACCTTC.

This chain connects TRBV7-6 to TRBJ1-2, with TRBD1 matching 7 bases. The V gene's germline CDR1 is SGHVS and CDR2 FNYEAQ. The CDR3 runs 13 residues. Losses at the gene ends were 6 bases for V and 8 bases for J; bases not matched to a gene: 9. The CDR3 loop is CASRSGQAGGYTF. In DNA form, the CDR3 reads TGTGCCAGCAGATCCGGACAGGCAGGAGGCTACACCTTC.

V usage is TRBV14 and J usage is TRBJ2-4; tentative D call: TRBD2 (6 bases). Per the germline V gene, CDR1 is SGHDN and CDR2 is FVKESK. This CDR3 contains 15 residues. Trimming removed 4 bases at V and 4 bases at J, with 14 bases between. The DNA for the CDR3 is TGTGCCAGCAGCCTCGCCGGGACTCCAAAAAACATTCAGTACTTC. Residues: CASSLAGTPKNIQYF. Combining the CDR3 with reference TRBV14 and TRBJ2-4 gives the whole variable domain EAGVTQFPSHSVIEKGQTVTLRCDPISGHDNLYWYRRVMGKEIKFLLHFVKESKQDESGMPNNRFLAERTGGTYSTLKVQPAELEDSGVYFCASSLAGTPKNIQYFGAGTRLSVL.

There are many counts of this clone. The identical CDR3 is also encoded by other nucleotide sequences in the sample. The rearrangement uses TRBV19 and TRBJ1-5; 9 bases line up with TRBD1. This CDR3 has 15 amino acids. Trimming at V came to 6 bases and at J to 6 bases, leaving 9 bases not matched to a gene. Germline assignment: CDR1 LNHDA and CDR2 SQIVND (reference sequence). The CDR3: CASSTPGQGTQPQHF. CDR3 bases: TGTGCCAGTAGCACGCCCGGACAGGGGACTCAGCCCCAGCATTTT.

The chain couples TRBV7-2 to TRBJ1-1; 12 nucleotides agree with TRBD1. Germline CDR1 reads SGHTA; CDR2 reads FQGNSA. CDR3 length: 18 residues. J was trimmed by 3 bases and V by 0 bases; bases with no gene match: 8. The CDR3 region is CASSLAGQGAIWDTEAFF. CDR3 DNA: TGTGCCAGCAGCTTAGCGGGACAGGGGGCTATCTGGGACACTGAAGCTTTCTTT.

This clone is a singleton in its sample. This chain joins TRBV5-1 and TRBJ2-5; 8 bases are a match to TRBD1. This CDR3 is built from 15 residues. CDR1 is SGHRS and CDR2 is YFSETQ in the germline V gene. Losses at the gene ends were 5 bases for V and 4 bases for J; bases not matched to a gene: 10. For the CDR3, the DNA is TGCGCCAGCAGTAACAGGGGGTGGAATAGAGAGACCCAGTACTTC. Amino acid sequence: CASSNRGWNRETQYF.

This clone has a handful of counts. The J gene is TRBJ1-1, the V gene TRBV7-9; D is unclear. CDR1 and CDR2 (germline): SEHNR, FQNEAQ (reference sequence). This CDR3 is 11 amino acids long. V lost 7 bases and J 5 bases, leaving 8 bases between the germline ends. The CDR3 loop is CASTLLTEAFF. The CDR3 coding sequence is TGTGCCAGCACCCTACTGACTGAAGCTTTCTTT.

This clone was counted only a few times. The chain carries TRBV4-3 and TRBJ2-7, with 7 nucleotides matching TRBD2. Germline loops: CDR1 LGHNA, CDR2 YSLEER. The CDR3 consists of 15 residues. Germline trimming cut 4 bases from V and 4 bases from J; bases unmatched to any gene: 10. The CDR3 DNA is TGCGCCAGCAGCCGTGCAGCGGGGAATGAGTACGAGCAGTACTTC. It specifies CASSRAAGNEYEQYF.

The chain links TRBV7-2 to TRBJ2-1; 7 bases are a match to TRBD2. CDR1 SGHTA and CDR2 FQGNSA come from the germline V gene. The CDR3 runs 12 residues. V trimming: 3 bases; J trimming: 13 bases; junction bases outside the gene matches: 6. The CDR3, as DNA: TGTGCCAGCAGCTTGTCGAGCGGGGTTCAGTTCTTC. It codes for CASSLSSGVQFF.

CDR3 region: CASLTGMEEKLFF. The CDR3 region has the DNA TGTGCCAGCCTTACAGGGATGGAAGAAAAACTGTTTTTT. The rearrangement uses TRBV2 and TRBJ1-4; TRBD1 is a possible D gene (6 bases). Between the trimmed V and J ends, which lost 8 bases and 8 bases, there was a span of 15 bases. Germline V gene lookup returns CDR1 SNHLY and CDR2 FYNNEI. The CDR3 runs to 13 residues. The full variable domain, completed using reference TRBV2 and TRBJ1-4, is EPEVTQTPSHQVTQMGQEVILRCVPISNHLYFYWYRQILGQKVEFLVSFYNNEISEKSEIFDDQFSVERPDGSNFTLKIRSTKLEDSAMYFCASLTGMEEKLFFGSGTQLSVL.

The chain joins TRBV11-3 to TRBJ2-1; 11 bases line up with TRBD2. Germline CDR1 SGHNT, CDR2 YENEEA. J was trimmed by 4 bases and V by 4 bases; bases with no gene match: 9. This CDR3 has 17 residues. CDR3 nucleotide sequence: TGTGCCAGCAGCTCGGAGACCGGGACTAGCGGTTACAATGAGCAGTTCTTC. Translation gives CASSSETGTSGYNEQFF.

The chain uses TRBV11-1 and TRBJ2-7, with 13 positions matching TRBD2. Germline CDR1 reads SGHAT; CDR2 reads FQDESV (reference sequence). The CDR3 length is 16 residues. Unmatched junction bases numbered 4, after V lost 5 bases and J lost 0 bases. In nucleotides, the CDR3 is TGTGCCAGCAGCCTAGGGACTAGCGGGATCTCCTACGAGCAGTACTTC. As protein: CASSLGTSGISYEQYF.

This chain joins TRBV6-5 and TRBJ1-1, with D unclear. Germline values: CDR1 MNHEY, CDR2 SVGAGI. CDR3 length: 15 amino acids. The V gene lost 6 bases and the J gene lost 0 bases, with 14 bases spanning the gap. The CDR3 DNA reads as TGTGCCAGCAGAACGATTCAGGTCATGAACACTGAAGCTTTCTTT. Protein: CASRTIQVMNTEAFF.

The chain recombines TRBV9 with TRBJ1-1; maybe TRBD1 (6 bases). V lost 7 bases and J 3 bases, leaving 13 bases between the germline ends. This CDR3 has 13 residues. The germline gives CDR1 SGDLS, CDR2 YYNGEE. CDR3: CASANRVDTEAFF. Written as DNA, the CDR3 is TGTGCCAGCGCGAACAGGGTGGACACTGAAGCTTTCTTT.

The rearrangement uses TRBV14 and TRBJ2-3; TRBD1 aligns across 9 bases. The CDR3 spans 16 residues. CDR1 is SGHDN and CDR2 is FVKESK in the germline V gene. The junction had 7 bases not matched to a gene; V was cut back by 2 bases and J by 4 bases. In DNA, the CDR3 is TGTGCCAGCAGCCAAACAGGGGGCGCGGGCGCAGATACGCAGTATTTT. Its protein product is CASSQTGGAGADTQYF.

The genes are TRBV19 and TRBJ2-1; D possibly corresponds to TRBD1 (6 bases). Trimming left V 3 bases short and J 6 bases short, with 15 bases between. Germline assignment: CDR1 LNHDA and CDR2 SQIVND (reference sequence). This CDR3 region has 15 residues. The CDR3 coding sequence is TGTGCCAGTAGTATCTTTGCCAGGGGTGGCAATGAGCAGTTCTTC. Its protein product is CASSIFARGGNEQFF.

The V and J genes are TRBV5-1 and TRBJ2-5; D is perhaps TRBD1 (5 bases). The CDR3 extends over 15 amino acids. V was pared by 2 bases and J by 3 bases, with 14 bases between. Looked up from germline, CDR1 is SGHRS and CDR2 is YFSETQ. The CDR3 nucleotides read TGCGCCAGCAGCTTACAGGACGGCCGTGAAGAGACCCAGTACTTC. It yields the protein CASSLQDGREETQYF.

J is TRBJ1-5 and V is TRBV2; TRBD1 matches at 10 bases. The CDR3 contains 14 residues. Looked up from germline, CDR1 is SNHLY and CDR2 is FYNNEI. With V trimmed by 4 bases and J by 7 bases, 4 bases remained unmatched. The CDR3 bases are TGTGCCAGCAGTGGGACAGGGGGTTACCAGCCCCAGCATTTT. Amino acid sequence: CASSGTGGYQPQHF.

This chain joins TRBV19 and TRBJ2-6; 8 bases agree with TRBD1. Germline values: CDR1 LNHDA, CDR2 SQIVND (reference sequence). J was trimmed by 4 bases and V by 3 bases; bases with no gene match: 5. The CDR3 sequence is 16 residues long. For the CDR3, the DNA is TGTGCCAGTAGTATTCGGACAGGGTTGGGGGCCAACGTCCTGACTTTC. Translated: CASSIRTGLGANVLTF.

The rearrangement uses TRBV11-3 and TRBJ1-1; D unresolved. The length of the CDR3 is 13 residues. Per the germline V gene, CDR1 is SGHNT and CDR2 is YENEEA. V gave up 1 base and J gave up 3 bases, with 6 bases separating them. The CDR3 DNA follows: TGTGCCAGCAGCTTAGCGAGCTACACTGAAGCTTTCTTT. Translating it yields CASSLASYTEAFF.